Listed here is a single T cell receptor (beta chain). The antigen is unknown. The data were taken from a study of PD-1 blockade in classical Hodgkin lymphoma. About the research overall: Each patient was given nivolumab 3 mg/kg through a vein every 2 weeks.

CDR3 length equals 15 residues. Trimming took 5 bases from V and 0 from J, leaving 14 bases between them. Germline V gene lookup returns CDR1 MNHEY and CDR2 SMNVEV (reference sequence). TCRdb's copy holds only in-frame clones and misses some; the assay was immunoSEQ multiplex PCR. The sample consists of about 50,000 clones, around 66% of them appearing once. Whole-study findings and limits: Patients with an early start, nivolumab under 1 year after ASCT, were excluded. The causes of the repertoire differences, possibly disease activity or prior therapy, remain undefined.

Each patient experienced a relapse that followed autologous stem cell transplantation, and brentuximab vedotin exposure varied. The sample was peripheral blood mononuclear cells (PBMCs), taken at baseline. The rearrangement links TRBV27 to TRBJ2-7; D call uncertain. The TCR sequence derives from a human donor with classical Hodgkin lymphoma. The CDR3 region has the DNA TGTGCCAGCAGTCCATTTTGGATGGACTCCTACGAGCAGTACTTC. Translating it yields CASSPFWMDSYEQYF.